This T cell receptor beta chain came from a study of shared clonotypes between healthy human individuals (dated by TCRdb to the early 2020s). Some background on the complete study: A few men and a couple of women, aged 18 to 49 years, made up the cohort. Different laboratories and diverse techniques were used to prepare libraries and sequence TCR repertoires, to increase sequencing depth and limit assay-specific biases. To estimate repertoire size and how much clonotype sharing occurs between individuals, the study deeply sequenced the blood TCR repertoires of 4 to 6 healthy adults. For each donor, CD4 naive and CD4 memory were each given three plates, CD8 naive was given two plates, and CD8 memory was given one plate. Leukapheresis yielded between about 0.8 and 8.9 billion PBMCs per donor. Paper-wide results and their limitations: Only blood was sampled, and tissue TCR repertoires likely differ from those in blood. Clonotypes shared by all four sorted-subset donors showed higher generation probabilities than non-shared clonotypes. Naive subsets generally had larger estimated clonotype richness than memory subsets. The genetic and exposure-history diversity represented was limited by the small number of donors. Sharing across a few donors was observed for about 5% of naive CD4, over 3% of naive CD8, about 2.5% of memory CD4, and around 0.4% of memory CD8 clonotypes. Pairwise subsampling indicated that sequencing depth was expected to affect the degree of clonotype sharing among donors. Rarefaction of sorted-subset datasets indicated incomplete sequencing despite the large sequencing depth.

TCR CDR3 regions were amplified from genomic DNA by multiplex PCR using the deep immunoSEQ assay. For each cell subset, the extracted genomic DNA was distributed evenly across all wells of several immunoSEQ 96-well plates, and each plate served as one replicate. For sorted subsets, each replicate PCR was loaded with 200 ng genomic DNA, equivalent to 30,000 or so T cell genomes. The purified libraries were quantified using a Qubit 3.0 fluorometer, sized with a Bioanalyzer 2100, and then quantified again using the KAPA Library Quantification kit. Every immunoSEQ 96-well plate was sequenced on a separate single-read 150-cycle Illumina NextSeq 550 flow cell. The authors' pipeline ran thus. Because the immunoSEQ output included only junctional sequences and no quality scores, the filtering could not be the same as the filtering used for full-length reads. Sequences were annotated with PyIR, a Python wrapper for IgBLAST v1.9, and V/J genes and CDR3 were assigned using IMGT germline references. Reads with weak V/J assignments (E-value above 1e-6), missing CDR3, stop codons, out-of-frame junctions, or ambiguous translated residues were removed. V3J clonotypes were defined by identical inferred V gene, J gene, and CDR3 amino acid sequence. Percentage overlap between repertoires was calculated by dividing the number of shared unique clonotypes by the size of the smaller repertoire. Repertoire richness was assessed with RTK rarefaction, the Chao1 estimator, and Recon v2.1 estimates of unobserved clonotypes. OLGA was used to compute generation probabilities for all TCRbeta clonotypes that the gDNA method yielded from a few donors. Imported from immuneACCESS, the table was reduced by TCRdb to in-frame sequences with V and J called. These copies leave out some clones; in studies compared against another copy, an unresolved V gene accounts for under half, and the cause of the remainder is not known. V and J calls plus clone size are reproduced from that table; the DNA served to infer D and trimming. In all, the sample holds 550,000 to 700,000 clones, and around 78% of those were seen once. Roughly 2% of the sample is held by the ten biggest clonotypes.

The donors were healthy, HIV-negative adults with no recently reported acute infections or vaccinations. All donors were Caucasian adults living in Nashville, Tennessee, USA. CD4+ T cells were enriched by magnetic negative selection, after which naive cells were positively selected on CD45RA and the negative fraction was taken as the memory subset. Blood was obtained by leukapheresis, after which PBMCs were separated by Ficoll-Histopaque density gradient centrifugation and cryopreserved in liquid nitrogen vapor phase. Purity and quantity of every magnetically sorted T cell population were checked by analytical flow cytometry. Genomic DNA was isolated from every sorted fraction and measured by UV absorbance on a Nanodrop 2000c. The CDR3 spans 15 residues, from the cysteine through the phenylalanine. Only CDR3 DNA remains: 45 bases, in frame from the first base. Deletion took 1 base off V and 3 bases off J, with a span of 12 bases between the germline ends. The germline V gene gives CDR1 as SGHRS and CDR2 as YFSETQ.

Only one count was recorded for this clone. What antigen it recognizes has not been identified. One base away there is no much larger clone; base qualities are not given. The sample consisted of memory CD4+ T cells sorted from blood. The label giving this sample's cell subset or site can be read as: CD45RA-negative fraction. The receptor was derived from a woman under 40 in good health. Recombination linked TRBV5-1 to TRBJ2-3; tentative D gene TRBD1, with 5 bases matching. The bases read TGCGCCAGCAGCTTGAGTGGGGCAACAACAGATACGCAGTATTTT. It translates as CASSLSGATTDTQYF.